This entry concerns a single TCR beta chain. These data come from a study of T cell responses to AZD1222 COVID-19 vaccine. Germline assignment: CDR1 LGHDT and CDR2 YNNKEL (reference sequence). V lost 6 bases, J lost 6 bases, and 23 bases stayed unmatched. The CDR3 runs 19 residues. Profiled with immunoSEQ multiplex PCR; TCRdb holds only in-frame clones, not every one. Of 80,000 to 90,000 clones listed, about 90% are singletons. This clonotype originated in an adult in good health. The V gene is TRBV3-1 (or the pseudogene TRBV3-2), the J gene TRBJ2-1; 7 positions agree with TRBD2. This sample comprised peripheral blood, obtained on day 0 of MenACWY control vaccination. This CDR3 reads CASRLSGGRIGERVNEQFF. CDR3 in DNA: TGTGCCAGCAGGCTCTCGGGCGGGAGAATCGGAGAAAGGGTCAATGAGCAGTTCTTC.